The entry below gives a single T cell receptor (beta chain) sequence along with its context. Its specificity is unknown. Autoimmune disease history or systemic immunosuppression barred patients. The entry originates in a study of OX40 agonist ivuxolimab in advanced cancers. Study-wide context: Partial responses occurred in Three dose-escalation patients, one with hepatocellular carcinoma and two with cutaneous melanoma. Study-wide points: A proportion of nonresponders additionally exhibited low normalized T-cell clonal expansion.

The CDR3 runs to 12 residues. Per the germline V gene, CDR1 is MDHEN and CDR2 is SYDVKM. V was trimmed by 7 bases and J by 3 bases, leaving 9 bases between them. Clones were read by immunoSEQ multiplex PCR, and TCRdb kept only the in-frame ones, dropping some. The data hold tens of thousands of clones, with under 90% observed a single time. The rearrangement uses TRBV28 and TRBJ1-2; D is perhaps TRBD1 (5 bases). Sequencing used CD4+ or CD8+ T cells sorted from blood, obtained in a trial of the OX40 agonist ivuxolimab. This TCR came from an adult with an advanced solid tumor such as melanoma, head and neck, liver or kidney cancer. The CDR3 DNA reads TGTGCCAGCACAGGGAATTACTATGGCTACACCTTC. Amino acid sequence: CASTGNYYGYTF.